This T cell receptor (beta chain) was captured by sequencing in a study of CD8+ T cells in alopecia areata. Background on the study: Oral tofacitinib, 5 to 10 mg twice daily, was given in an open-label trial.

Extracted from the samples, RNA was reverse transcribed into cDNA to serve as the sequencing template. Libraries were prepared by immunoSEQ multiplex PCR; TCRdb keeps only in-frame clonotypes and omits some of them. This table has some 150,000 clones, 86% appearing once. Germline V gives CDR1 LNHDA, CDR2 SQIVND (reference sequence). V was trimmed by 1 base and J by 5 bases, leaving 12 bases between them. The CDR3 has 15 amino acids. The sample's treatment: oral pan-JAK inhibitor, 5-10 mg twice daily. Patients with alopecia areata provided lesional scalp punch biopsies as well as peripheral blood. Study-level results: Compared with normal scalp, lesional scalp had higher clonality and more expanded CD8+ clones.

Details on this clone: Antigen specificity is unknown.

The chain is built from TRBV19 and TRBJ1-5; D call uncertain. This specimen consisted of CD8+ T cells sorted from blood, obtained at week 4, from a patient treated with tofacitinib. The origin of this receptor is a human donor with alopecia areata. CDR3 sequence reads: CASSIGQARDQPQHF. Written as DNA, the CDR3 is TGTGCCAGTAGTATAGGGCAGGCGAGGGATCAGCCCCAGCATTTT.